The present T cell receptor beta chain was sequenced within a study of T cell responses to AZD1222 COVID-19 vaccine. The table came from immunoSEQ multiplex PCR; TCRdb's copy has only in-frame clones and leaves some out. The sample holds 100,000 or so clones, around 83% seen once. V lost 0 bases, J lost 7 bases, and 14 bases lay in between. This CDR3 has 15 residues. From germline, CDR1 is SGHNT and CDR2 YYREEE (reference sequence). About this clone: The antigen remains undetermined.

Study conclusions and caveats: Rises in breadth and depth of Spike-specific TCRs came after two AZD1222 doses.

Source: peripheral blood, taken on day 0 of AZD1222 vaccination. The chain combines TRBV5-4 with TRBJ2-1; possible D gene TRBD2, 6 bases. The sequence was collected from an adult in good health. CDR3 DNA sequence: TGTGCCAGCAGCTTGGATGGTATTGGGGGGAATGAGCAGTTCTTC. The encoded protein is CASSLDGIGGNEQFF.